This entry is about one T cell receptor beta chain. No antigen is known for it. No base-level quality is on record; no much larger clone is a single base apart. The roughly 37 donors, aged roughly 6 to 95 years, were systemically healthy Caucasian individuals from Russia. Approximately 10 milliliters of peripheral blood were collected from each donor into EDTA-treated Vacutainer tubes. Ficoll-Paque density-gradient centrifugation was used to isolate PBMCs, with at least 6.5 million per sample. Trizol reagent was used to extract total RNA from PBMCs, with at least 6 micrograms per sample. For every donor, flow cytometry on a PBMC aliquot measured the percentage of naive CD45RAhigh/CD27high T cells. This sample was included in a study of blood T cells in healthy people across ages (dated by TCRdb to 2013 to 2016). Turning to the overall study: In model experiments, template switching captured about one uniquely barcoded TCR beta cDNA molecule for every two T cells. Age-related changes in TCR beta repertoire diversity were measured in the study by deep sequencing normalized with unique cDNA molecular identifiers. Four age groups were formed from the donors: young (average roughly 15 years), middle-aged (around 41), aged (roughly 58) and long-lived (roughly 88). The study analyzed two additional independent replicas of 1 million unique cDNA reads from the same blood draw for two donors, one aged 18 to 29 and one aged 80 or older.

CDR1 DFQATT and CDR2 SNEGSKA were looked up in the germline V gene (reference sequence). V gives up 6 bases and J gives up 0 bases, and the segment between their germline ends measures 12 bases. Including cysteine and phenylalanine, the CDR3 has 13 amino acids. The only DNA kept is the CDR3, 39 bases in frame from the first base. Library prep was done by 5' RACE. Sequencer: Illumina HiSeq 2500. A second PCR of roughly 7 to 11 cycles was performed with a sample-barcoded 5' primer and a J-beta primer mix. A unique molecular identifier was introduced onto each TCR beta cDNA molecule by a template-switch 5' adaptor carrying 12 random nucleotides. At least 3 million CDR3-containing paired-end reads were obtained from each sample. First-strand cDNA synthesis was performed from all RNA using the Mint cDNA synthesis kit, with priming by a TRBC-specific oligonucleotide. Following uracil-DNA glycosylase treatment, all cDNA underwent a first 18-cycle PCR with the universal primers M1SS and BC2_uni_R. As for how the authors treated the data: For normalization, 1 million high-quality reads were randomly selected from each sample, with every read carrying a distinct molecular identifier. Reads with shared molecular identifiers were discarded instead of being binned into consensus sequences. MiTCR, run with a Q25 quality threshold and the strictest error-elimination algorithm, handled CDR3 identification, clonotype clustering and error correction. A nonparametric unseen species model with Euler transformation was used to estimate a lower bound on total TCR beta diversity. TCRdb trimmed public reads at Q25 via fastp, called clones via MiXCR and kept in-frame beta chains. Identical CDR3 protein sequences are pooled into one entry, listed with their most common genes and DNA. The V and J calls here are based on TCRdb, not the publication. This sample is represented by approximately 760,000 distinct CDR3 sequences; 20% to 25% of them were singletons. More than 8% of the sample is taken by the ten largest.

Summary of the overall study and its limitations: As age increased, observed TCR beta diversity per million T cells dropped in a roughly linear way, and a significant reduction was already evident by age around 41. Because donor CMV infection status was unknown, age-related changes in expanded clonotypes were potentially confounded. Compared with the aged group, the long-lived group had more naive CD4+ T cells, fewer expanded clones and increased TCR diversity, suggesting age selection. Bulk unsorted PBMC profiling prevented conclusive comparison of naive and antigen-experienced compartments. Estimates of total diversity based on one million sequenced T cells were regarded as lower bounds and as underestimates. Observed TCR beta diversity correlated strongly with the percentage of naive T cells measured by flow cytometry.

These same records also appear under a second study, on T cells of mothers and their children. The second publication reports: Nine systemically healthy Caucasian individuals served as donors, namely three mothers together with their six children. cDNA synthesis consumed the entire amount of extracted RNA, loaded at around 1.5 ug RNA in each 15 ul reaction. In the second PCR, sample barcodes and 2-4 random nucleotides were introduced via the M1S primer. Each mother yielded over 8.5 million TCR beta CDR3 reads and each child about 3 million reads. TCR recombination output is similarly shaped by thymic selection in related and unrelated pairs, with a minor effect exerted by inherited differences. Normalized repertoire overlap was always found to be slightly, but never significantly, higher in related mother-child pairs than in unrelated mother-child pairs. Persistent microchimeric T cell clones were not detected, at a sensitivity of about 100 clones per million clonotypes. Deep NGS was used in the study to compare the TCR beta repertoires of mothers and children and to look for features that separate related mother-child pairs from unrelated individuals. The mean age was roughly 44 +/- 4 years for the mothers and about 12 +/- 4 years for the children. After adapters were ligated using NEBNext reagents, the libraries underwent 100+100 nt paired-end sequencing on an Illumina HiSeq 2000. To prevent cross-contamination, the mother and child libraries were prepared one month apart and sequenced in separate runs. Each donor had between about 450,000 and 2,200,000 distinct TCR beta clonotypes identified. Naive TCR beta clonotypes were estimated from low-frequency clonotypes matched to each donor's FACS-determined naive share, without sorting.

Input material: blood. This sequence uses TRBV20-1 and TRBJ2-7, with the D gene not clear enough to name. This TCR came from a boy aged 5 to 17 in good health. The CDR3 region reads CSALKWSSYEQYF. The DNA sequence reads TGCAGTGCCCTTAAGTGGAGCTCCTACGAGCAGTACTTC.